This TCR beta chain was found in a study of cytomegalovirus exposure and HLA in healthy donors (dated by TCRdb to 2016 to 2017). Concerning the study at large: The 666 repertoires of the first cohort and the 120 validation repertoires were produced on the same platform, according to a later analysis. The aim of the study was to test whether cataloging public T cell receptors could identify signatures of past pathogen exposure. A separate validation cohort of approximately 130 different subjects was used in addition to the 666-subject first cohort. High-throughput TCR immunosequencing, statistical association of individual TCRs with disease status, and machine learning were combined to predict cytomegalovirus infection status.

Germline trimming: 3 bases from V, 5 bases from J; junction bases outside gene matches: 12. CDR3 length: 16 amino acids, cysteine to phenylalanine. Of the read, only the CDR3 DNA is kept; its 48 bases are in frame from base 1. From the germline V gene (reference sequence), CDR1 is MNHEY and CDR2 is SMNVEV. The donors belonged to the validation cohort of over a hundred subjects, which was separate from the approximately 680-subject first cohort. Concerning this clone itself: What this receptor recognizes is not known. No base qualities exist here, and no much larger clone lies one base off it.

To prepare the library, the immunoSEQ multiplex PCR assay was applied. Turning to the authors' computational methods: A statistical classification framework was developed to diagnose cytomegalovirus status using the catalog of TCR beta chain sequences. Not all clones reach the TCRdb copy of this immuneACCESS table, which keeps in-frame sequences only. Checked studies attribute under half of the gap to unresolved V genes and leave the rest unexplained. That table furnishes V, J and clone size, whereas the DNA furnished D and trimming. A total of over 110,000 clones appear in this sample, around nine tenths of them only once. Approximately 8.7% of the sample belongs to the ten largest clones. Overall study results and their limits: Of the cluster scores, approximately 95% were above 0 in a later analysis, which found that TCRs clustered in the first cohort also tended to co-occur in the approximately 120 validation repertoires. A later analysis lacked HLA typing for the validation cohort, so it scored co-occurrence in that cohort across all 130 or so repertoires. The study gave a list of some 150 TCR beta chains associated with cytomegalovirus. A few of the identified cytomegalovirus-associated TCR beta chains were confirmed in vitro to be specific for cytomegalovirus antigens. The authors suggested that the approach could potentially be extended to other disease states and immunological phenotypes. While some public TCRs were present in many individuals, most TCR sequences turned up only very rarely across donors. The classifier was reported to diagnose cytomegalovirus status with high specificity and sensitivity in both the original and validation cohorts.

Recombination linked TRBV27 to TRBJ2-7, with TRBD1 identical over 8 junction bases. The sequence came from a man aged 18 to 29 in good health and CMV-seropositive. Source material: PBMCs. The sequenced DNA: TGTGCCAGCAGTTTCGGGCTGACAGGGGTCCTCGACGAGCAGTACTTC. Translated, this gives CASSFGLTGVLDEQYF.